The clone carrying this TCR beta chain was seen ten or more times. Its antigen is still unknown. The CDR3 spans 11 residues. CDR1 SQVTM and CDR2 ANQGSEA come from the germline V gene. Trimming took off 7 bases at V and 4 bases at J, with 9 bases between the two ends. The record originates from a study of spatial heterogeneity in lung cancer. About the study: Sequences of the beta chain were consistently detected in greater numbers than alpha-chain sequences.

The time point is: sample taken at primary tumor resection. No cells were sorted before sequencing. The whole RNA sequenced was extracted from tumor, nontumor lung or frozen PBMC. Study-level findings and limits: Follow-up blood showed ubiquitous expanded tumor TCRs less than blood at resection did.

TCR cDNA molecules were tagged individually, and each one carried a unique molecular identifier. One entry per CDR3 protein, called by TCRdb with MiXCR from the 5' RACE reads. This repertoire shows under 15,000 distinct CDR3 sequences, approximately 4% found once; its top ten account for roughly 45%. The chain carries TRBV29-1 and TRBJ2-3, with D perhaps being TRBD1 or TRBD2 (6 bases each). This sample comprised PBMCs, obtained at surgery. This TCR was recovered from a male donor with early-stage non-small cell lung cancer. The DNA for the CDR3 is TGCAGCGGGGGGGCACCAGATACGCAGTATTTT. Translating it yields CSGGAPDTQYF.